This TCR beta chain was recovered during a study of post-analysis software for immune sequencing data. For the study at large: Both relapsing-remitting and secondary progressive multiple sclerosis featured among the disease courses, as did progressive-relapsing multiple sclerosis.

General study points: There were about 5 TRBV segments more frequent in patients than controls, and TRBV5-6, TRBV5-1 and TRBV20-1 were among them.

As concerns this clonotype: Its antigen is unidentified.

Unique molecular identifiers were built into the TCR beta cDNA libraries. TCRdb independently ran MiXCR on the PCR reads; one entry per CDR3 protein. Here the sample spans about 380,000 distinct CDR3 sequences, less than 40% being singletons. CDR3 length: 18 amino acids. Trimming cost V 4 bases and J 6 bases; bases outside gene matches: 15. Germline V lookup: CDR1 LGHNT, CDR2 FRNRAP. The V call is TRBV12-5, the J call TRBJ2-1; TRBD1 matches at 10 bases. Sequenced: blood. The receptor comes from a girl aged 10-17 years with multiple sclerosis. In DNA form, the CDR3 reads TGTGCTAGTGGTTCGTGGGTTACCGGGACAGGGGAAGGCAATGAGCAGTTCTTC. It codes for CASGSWVTGTGEGNEQFF. The variable domain in full, with the rest retrieved from reference TRBV12-5 and TRBJ2-1, is DARVTQTPRHKVTEMGQEVTMRCQPILGHNTVFWYRQTMMQGLELLAYFRNRAPLDDSGMPKDRFSAEMPDATLATLKIQPSEPRDSAVYFCASGSWVTGTGEGNEQFFGPGTRLTVL.